One TCR beta chain is described in this entry. The antigen remains unidentified. Only in-frame clones appear in the TCRdb table, and some are missing; sequencing was by immunoSEQ multiplex PCR. The sample carries roughly 35,000 clones, around 80% recorded once. The data were obtained in a study of OX40 agonist ivuxolimab in advanced cancers. Study-level information: An agonistic human IgG2 monoclonal antibody against OX40 (CD134) was given. Partial responses were achieved by three patients: one hepatocellular carcinoma, two cutaneous melanoma.

Study outcomes and limitations: Clonal expansion was among the lowest in partial responders at 0.1-3.0 mg/kg, especially CD8+. Both CD4+ and CD8+ T cell populations in blood had undergone clonal expansion by week 6 at 0.1 to 3.0 mg/kg.

The CDR3 length is 14 residues. The germline V gene encodes CDR1 MGHDK and CDR2 SYGVNS. The V end was cut by 5 bases, the J end by 5 bases, with 10 bases between. J is TRBJ1-6 and V is TRBV25-1, with D possibly being TRBD1 (6 bases). The input for sequencing was CD4+ or CD8+ T cells sorted from blood, taken in a trial of the OX40 agonist ivuxolimab. This clonotype was obtained from an adult with an advanced solid tumor such as melanoma, head and neck, liver or kidney cancer. CDR3 nucleotide sequence: TGTGCCAGCAGTAAACAGGGTGATAATTCACCCCTCCACTTT. It is translated as CASSKQGDNSPLHF.